What follows are 21 T cell receptor beta chains derived from one specimen sequenced in a study of T cells in Graves' hyperthyroidism and ophthalmopathy. The CDR3 regions of TCR beta were amplified from RNA transcripts. Initially, a first-round RT-PCR of the TCR CDR3 employed the HTBI primer set. TCRdb itself ran the multiplex PCR reads through MiXCR, one entry per CDR3 protein. Altogether some 350,000 distinct CDR3 sequences are present, roughly 13% being singletons, with the ten largest covering around 32%. The sequenced sample was blood. Receptors were obtained from a woman aged 40 to 49 with Graves' ophthalmopathy.

A word on this clonotype: This could be a read error, since a much larger clone is one nucleotide away. The V gene is TRBV27, the J gene TRBJ2-1; D may be TRBD2 (5 bases). This CDR3 has 14 amino acids. Looked up from germline, CDR1 is MNHEY and CDR2 is SMNVEV (reference sequence). The CDR3 loop is CASSNSAGYNERFF. CDR3 DNA: TGTGCCAGCTCGAACTCTGCGGGTTACAATGAGCGGTTCTTC.

This clonotype was seen just once. The genes are TRBV4-2 and TRBJ2-1, with TRBD2 matching over 9 bases. Germline V CDR1 and CDR2: LGHNA, YNFKEQ. This CDR3 contains 17 residues. The V segment lost 4 bases and the J segment 7 bases; nucleotides outside the gene matches: 14. The DNA of the CDR3 is TGTGCCAGCAGCCGGGACTCAAGCGGGGGGTTGTTTAATGAGCAGTTCTTC. As protein: CASSRDSSGGLFNEQFF.

This clonotype occurred many times. V is TRBV11-2 and J is TRBJ2-5, with D possibly matching TRBD2 (5 bases). Germline V gene lookup returns CDR1 SGHAT and CDR2 FQNNGV. The V and J ends lost 2 bases and 9 bases respectively, with 13 bases between them. This CDR3 region has 13 residues. DNA of the CDR3: TGTGCCAGCAGCTTATGGCTCGGGGTAGCCCAGTACTTC. Amino acids: CASSLWLGVAQYF.

This clonotype was picked up a small number of times. This rearrangement joins TRBV6-6 to TRBJ2-2; 10 bases line up with TRBD2. The germline V gene encodes CDR1 MNHNY and CDR2 SVGAGI (reference sequence). This CDR3 is built from 17 residues. V gave up 0 bases and J gave up 2 bases; unmatched junction bases: 3. The CDR3 loop is CASSYSLAGANTGELFF. The CDR3 DNA sequence: TGTGCCAGCAGTTACTCGCTAGCGGGAGCTAACACCGGGGAGCTGTTTTTT.

This clonotype occurred many times. CDR3 nucleotides: TGTGCCAGCAGTCGCAGGGACAGGAGTGGCTACACCTTC. Its translation is CASSRRDRSGYTF. The V and J genes are TRBV6-1 and TRBJ1-2; 8 bases agree with TRBD1. Germline V gene lookup returns CDR1 MNHNS and CDR2 SASEGT. Trimming cost V 5 bases and J 7 bases; bases outside gene matches: 6. The CDR3 spans 13 residues.

This clonotype showed up many times. CDR3 in amino acids: CASSSHSGSDTQYF. The DNA for the CDR3 is TGTGCCAGCAGCTCCCATAGCGGGAGTGATACGCAGTATTTT. The chain employs TRBV13 and TRBJ2-3, with TRBD2 matching 9 bases. The germline V gene has CDR1 PRHDT and CDR2 FYEKMQ (reference sequence). V gave up 4 bases and J gave up 6 bases; unmatched junction bases: 5. This CDR3 has 14 amino acids.

The V gene is TRBV27, the J gene TRBJ2-1; no definite D call. CDR1 is MNHEY, CDR2 SMNVEV, per germline (reference sequence). This CDR3 is built from 12 residues. V was trimmed by 7 bases and J by 4 bases, leaving 8 bases between them. DNA of the CDR3: TGTGCCAGCACTTCTTTGTACAATGAGCAGTTCTTC. Its translation: CASTSLYNEQFF.

This clonotype was seen a few times. V and J are TRBV6-1 and TRBJ2-5; D possibly corresponds to TRBD1 (6 bases). Germline V lookup: CDR1 MNHNS, CDR2 SASEGT. Trimming pared 5 bases from V and 0 bases from J, leaving 13 bases between. This CDR3 comprises 15 residues. The CDR3 bases are TGTGCCAGCAGTTCGGTGGACAGTTACCAAGAGACCCAGTACTTC. Translated: CASSSVDSYQETQYF.

The chain carries TRBV20-1 and TRBJ2-5; D may be TRBD2 (5 bases). The germline gives CDR1 DFQATT, CDR2 SNEGSKA (reference sequence). The V gene lost 0 bases and the J gene lost 5 bases, with 10 bases spanning the gap. The CDR3 covers 13 residues. The CDR3 sequence: CSARDSGMETQYF. CDR3 nucleotide sequence: TGCAGTGCTAGAGATTCGGGGATGGAGACCCAGTACTTC.

This clonotype was seen at least ten times. The gene calls are TRBV20-1 and TRBJ2-7; 7 nucleotides align to TRBD1. Germline loops: CDR1 DFQATT, CDR2 SNEGSKA (reference sequence). The J segment lost 3 bases and the V segment lost 4 bases, leaving 12 bases of the junction unmatched. The CDR3 length is 15 residues. The CDR3 nucleotides read TGCAGTGCTATTGGGACAGCCCGAGGGAACTACGAGCAGTACTTC. This sequence encodes CSAIGTARGNYEQYF.

The chain employs TRBV20-1 and TRBJ2-2; D call uncertain. The V gene's germline CDR1 is DFQATT and CDR2 SNEGSKA (reference sequence). Trimming left V 4 bases short and J 4 bases short, with 7 bases between. The CDR3 has 12 residues. CDR3 sequence reads: CSATGGTGELFF. The DNA of the CDR3 is TGCAGTGCTACCGGCGGCACCGGGGAGCTGTTTTTT.

The V and J genes are TRBV6-1 and TRBJ2-1, with a weak D call TRBD2 (7 bases). V lost 1 base and J 4 bases, leaving 17 bases between the germline ends. CDR1 and CDR2 (germline): MNHNS, SASEGT. The CDR3 length is 17 residues. DNA of the CDR3: TGTGCCAGCAGTGAAGGTTGGGAGGGGGACTTGTACAATGAGCAGTTCTTC. It yields the protein CASSEGWEGDLYNEQFF.

This clonotype was seen a handful of times. The chain couples TRBV5-4 to TRBJ1-1, with TRBD1 as a possible D gene (6 bases). CDR3 length: 15 residues. The V gene's germline CDR1 is SGHNT and CDR2 YYREEE (reference sequence). V lost 4 bases and J 0 bases, leaving 13 bases between the germline ends. Here the CDR3 reads CASSPPDSLNTEAFF. The CDR3 DNA is TGTGCCAGCAGCCCCCCGGACAGCCTGAACACTGAAGCTTTCTTT.

The V gene is TRBV15, the J gene TRBJ1-3; D may be TRBD1 (6 bases). Trimming removed 3 bases at V and 2 bases at J, with 11 bases between. CDR3 length equals 15 residues. Germline V gene data show CDR1 as LNHNV and CDR2 as YYDKDF (reference sequence). The CDR3 DNA follows: TGTGCCACCAGCAGGGACACAGGGCCTGGAAACACCATATATTTT. It encodes CATSRDTGPGNTIYF.

This clonotype was seen ten or more times. The chain carries TRBV27 and TRBJ2-1, with D hard to call. The CDR3 has 15 residues. CDR1 is MNHEY and CDR2 is SMNVEV in the germline V gene (reference sequence). The V end was cut by 1 base, the J end by 12 bases, with 19 bases between. CDR3 in DNA: TGTGCCAGCAGTTTATTCCAGAGCCTTGCGCAAGGGCAGTTCTTC. It specifies CASSLFQSLAQGQFF.

This clonotype turned up a few times. The chain uses TRBV14 and TRBJ1-4, with D unresolved. The CDR3 runs to 14 residues. Trimming removed 0 bases at V and 7 bases at J, with 9 bases between. Per germline, CDR1 SGHDN and CDR2 FVKESK. DNA for the CDR3: TGTGCCAGCAGCCAAGATCAAGGGTTTGAAAAACTGTTTTTT. Translation: CASSQDQGFEKLFF.

In its sample, this clonotype was seen many times. This chain links TRBV14 with TRBJ2-3, with 8 bases matching TRBD2. Trimming at V came to 4 bases and at J to 0 bases, leaving 6 bases not matched to a gene. Germline-derived CDR1 and CDR2 are SGHDN and FVKESK. The CDR3 is 16 residues long. The CDR3 loop is CASSRIAGMSTDTQYF. The CDR3 DNA reads TGTGCCAGCAGCCGAATAGCGGGGATGAGCACAGATACGCAGTATTTT.

There are many counts of this clonotype. The gene calls are TRBV2 and TRBJ2-1, with no clear D. The CDR3 loop spans 14 amino acids. V was clipped by 7 bases and J by 9 bases, with 19 bases between them. CDR1 and CDR2 (germline): SNHLY, FYNNEI. The DNA for the CDR3 is TGTGCCAGCACTTTAACTTCAACCTTCAGTGAGCAGTTCTTC. Residues: CASTLTSTFSEQFF.

The genes are TRBV19 and TRBJ2-3; D ambiguous. CDR1 and CDR2 from the germline V gene are LNHDA and SQIVND (reference sequence). This CDR3 has 14 amino acids. V lost 8 bases to trimming and J lost 1 base, with 13 bases between them. The CDR3 bases are TGTGCCAGTCAATTTAGCCCTGGCACAGATACGCAGTATTTT. Protein product: CASQFSPGTDTQYF.

This clonotype has ten or more counts. This chain connects TRBV9 to TRBJ2-3; no clear D. CDR1 and CDR2 (germline): SGDLS, YYNGEE. V was cut by 0 bases and J by 0 bases, with 5 bases left in between. The CDR3 sequence is 14 residues long. The CDR3 is CASSVVGSTDTQYF. The CDR3 region has the DNA TGTGCCAGCAGCGTAGTAGGTAGCACAGATACGCAGTATTTT.

This clonotype was picked up many times. The chain combines TRBV2 with TRBJ2-7; 7 bases map to TRBD2. The V gene's germline CDR1 is SNHLY and CDR2 FYNNEI. With 3 bases clipped from V and 2 bases from J, the junction kept 4 bases outside the gene matches. The CDR3 is 14 amino acids. The CDR3 region is CASSEAGATYEQYF. The CDR3 DNA follows: TGTGCCAGCAGTGAGGCGGGAGCAACCTACGAGCAGTACTTC. The complete variable domain, with remaining parts taken from reference TRBV2 and TRBJ2-7, reads EPEVTQTPSHQVTQMGQEVILRCVPISNHLYFYWYRQILGQKVEFLVSFYNNEISEKSEIFDDQFSVERPDGSNFTLKIRSTKLEDSAMYFCASSEAGATYEQYFGPGTRLTVT.